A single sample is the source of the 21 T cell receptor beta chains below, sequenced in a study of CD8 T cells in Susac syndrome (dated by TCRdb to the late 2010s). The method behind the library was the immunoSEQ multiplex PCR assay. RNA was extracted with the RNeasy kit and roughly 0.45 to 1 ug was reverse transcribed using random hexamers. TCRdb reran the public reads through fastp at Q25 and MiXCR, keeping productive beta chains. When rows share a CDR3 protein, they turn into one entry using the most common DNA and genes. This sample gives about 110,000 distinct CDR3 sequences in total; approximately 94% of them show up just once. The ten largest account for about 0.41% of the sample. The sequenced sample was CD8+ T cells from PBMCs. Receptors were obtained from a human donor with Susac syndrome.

CDR3: CASSPPGLAGGPDTQYF. CDR3 bases: TGTGCCAGCAGCCCCCCGGGACTAGCGGGGGGGCCTGATACGCAGTATTTT. V is TRBV7-3 and J is TRBJ2-3; 16 bases fit TRBD2. This CDR3 contains 17 residues. Germline-derived CDR1 and CDR2 are SGHTA and FQGTGA. V shed 5 bases, J shed 6 bases, and the junction held 8 bases outside the gene matches.

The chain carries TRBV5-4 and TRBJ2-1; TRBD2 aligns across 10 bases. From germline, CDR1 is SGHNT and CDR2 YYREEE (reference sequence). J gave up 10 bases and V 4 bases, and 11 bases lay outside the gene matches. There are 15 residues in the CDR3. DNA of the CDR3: TGTGCCAGCAGCCCTAAGCGGGGGGGGCCGCGGGAGCAGTTCTTC. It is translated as CASSPKRGGPREQFF.

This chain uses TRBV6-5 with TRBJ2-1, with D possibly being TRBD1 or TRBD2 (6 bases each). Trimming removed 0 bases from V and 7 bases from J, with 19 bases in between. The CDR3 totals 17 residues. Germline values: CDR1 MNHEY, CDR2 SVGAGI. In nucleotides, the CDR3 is TGTGCCAGCAGTTACTCGCTCGGGGGCGCGGGCGGTAATGAGCAGTTCTTC. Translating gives CASSYSLGGAGGNEQFF.

This CDR3 is CASLSAAKNIQYF. In DNA, the CDR3 is TGTGCCAGCTTAAGTGCGGCCAAAAACATTCAGTACTTC. This chain uses TRBV12-3 or TRBV12-4 with TRBJ2-4, with D uncertain. The V gene lost 8 bases and the J gene lost 1 base, with 9 bases spanning the gap. This CDR3 contains 13 residues.

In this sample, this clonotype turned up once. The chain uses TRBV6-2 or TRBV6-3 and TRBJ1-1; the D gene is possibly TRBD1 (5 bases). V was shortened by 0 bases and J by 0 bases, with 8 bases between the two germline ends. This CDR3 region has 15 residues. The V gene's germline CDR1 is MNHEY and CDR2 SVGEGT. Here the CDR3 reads CASSYSRGMNTEAFF. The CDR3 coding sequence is TGTGCCAGCAGTTACTCGCGGGGGATGAACACTGAAGCTTTCTTT.

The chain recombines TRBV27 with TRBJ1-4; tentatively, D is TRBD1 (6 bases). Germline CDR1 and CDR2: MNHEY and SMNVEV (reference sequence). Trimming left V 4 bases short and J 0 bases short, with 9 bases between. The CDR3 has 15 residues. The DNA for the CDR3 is TGTGCCAGCAGTTCCTGGACAGCAACTAATGAAAAACTGTTTTTT. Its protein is CASSSWTATNEKLFF.

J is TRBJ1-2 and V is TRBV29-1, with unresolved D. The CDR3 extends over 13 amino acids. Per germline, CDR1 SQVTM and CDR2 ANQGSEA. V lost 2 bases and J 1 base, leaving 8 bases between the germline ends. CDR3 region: CSVEQGYNYGYTF. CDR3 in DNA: TGCAGCGTTGAACAAGGATATAACTATGGCTACACCTTC.

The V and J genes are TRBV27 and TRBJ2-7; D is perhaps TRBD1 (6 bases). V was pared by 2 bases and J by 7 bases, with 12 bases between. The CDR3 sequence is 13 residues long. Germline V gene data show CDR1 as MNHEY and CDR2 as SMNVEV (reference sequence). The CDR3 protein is CASSLAAGEEQYF. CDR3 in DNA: TGTGCCAGCAGTTTAGCGGCAGGGGAAGAGCAGTACTTC.

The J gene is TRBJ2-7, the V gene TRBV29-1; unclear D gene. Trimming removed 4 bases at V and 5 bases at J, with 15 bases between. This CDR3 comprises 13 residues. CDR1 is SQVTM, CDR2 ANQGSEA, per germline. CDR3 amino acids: CSVVGGVGNEQYF. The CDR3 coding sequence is TGCAGCGTTGTTGGTGGGGTTGGTAACGAGCAGTACTTC.

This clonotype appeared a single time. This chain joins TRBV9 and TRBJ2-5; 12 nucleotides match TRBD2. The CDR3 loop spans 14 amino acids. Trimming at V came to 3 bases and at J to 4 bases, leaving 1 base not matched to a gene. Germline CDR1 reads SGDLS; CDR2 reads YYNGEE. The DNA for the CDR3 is TGTGCCAGCAGCGCTAGCGGGGGGGCAGAGACCCAGTACTTC. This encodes CASSASGGAETQYF.

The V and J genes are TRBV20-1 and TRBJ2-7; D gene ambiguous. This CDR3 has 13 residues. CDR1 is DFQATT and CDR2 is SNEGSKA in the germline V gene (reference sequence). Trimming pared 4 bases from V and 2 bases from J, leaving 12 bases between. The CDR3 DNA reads TGCAGTGCTATAGAATGGGGAACCTACGAGCAGTACTTC. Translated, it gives CSAIEWGTYEQYF.

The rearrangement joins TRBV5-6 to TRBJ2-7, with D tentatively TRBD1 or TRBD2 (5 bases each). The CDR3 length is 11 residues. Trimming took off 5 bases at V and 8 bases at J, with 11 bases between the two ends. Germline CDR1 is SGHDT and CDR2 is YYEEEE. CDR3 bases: TGTGCCAGCAGTTGGGGGATACAGCAGTACTTC. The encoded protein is CASSWGIQQYF.

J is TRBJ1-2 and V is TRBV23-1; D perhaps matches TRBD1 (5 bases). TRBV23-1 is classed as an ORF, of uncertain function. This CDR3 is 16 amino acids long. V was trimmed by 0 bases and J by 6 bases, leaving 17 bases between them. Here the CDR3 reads CASSQSTGTLLHGYTF. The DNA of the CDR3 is TGCGCCAGCAGTCAATCAACCGGGACCCTACTGCATGGCTACACCTTC.

The CDR3 spells CSGWGNYGYTF. The CDR3 DNA reads as TGCAGCGGGTGGGGTAACTATGGCTACACCTTC. The chain is built from TRBV29-1 and TRBJ1-2; the D is unclear. V lost 7 bases and J 1 base, leaving 7 bases between the germline ends. The CDR3 contains 11 residues. The germline gives CDR1 SQVTM, CDR2 ANQGSEA. The complete variable domain, with remaining parts taken from reference TRBV29-1 and TRBJ1-2, reads SAVISQKPSRDICQRGTSLTIQCQVDSQVTMMFWYRQQPGQSLTLIATANQGSEATYESGFVIDKFPISRPNLTFSTLTVSNMSPEDSSIYLCSGWGNYGYTFGSGTRLTVV.

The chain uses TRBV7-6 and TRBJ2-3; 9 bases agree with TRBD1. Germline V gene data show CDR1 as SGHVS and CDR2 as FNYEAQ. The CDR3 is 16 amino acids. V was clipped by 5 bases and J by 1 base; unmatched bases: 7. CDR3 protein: CASSPSQGAGTDTQYF. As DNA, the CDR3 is TGTGCCAGCAGCCCATCACAGGGGGCAGGCACAGATACGCAGTATTTT.

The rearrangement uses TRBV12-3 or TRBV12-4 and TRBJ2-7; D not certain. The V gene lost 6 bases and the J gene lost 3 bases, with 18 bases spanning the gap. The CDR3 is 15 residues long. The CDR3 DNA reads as TGTGCCAGCAGCCCTGACCAGAGAGTAGTCTACGAGCAGTACTTC. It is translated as CASSPDQRVVYEQYF.

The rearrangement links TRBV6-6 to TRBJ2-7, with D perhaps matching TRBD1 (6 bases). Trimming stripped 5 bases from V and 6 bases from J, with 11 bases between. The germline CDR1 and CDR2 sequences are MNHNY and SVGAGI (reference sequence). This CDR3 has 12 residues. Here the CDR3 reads CASSPGVTEQYF. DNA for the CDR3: TGTGCCAGCAGTCCAGGGGTAACCGAGCAGTACTTC.

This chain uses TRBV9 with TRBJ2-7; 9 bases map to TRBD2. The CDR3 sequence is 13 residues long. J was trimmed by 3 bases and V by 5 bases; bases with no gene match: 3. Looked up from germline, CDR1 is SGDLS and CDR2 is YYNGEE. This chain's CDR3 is CASRSSGDYEQYF. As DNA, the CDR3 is TGTGCCAGCAGGTCTAGCGGGGACTACGAGCAGTACTTC. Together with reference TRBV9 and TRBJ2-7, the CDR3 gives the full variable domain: DSGVTQTPKHLITATGQRVTLRCSPRSGDLSVYWYQQSLDQGLQFLIQYYNGEERAKGNILERFSAQQFPDLHSELNLSSLELGDSALYFCASRSSGDYEQYFGPGTRLTVT.

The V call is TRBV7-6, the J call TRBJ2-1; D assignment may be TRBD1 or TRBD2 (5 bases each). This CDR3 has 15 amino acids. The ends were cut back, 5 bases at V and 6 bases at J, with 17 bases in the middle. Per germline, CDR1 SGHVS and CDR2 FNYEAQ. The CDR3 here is CASSRAGTVTNEQFF. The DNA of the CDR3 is TGTGCCAGCAGCCGGGCAGGGACGGTCACCAATGAGCAGTTCTTC.

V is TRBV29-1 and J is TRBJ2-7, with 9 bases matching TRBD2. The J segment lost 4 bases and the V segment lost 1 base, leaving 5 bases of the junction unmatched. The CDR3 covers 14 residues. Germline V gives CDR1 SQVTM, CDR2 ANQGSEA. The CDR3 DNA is TGCAGCGTTGAAGGGCTAGCGGGGTTATACGAGCAGTACTTC. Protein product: CSVEGLAGLYEQYF.

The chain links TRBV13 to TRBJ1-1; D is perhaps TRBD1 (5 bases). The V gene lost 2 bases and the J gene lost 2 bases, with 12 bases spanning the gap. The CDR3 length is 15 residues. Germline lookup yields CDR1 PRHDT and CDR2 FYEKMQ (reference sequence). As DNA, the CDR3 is TGTGCCAGCAGCTTAAGGGGAGCGGTTAACACTGAAGCTTTCTTT. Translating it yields CASSLRGAVNTEAFF.